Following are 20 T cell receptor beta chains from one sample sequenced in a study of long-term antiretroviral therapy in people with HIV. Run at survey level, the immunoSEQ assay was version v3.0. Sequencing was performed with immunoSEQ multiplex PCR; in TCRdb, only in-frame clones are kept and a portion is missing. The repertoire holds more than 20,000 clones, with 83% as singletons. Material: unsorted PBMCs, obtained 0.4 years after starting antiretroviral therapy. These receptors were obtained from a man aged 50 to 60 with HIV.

Here the CDR3 reads CASSSGLAGVETQYF. CDR3 in DNA: TGTGCCAGCAGCTCCGGACTAGCGGGGGTGGAGACCCAGTACTTC. The chain joins TRBV5-6 to TRBJ2-5; 13 bases line up with TRBD2. This CDR3 spans 15 amino acids. Looked up from germline, CDR1 is SGHDT and CDR2 is YYEEEE. Trimming cost V 3 bases and J 5 bases; bases outside gene matches: 4.

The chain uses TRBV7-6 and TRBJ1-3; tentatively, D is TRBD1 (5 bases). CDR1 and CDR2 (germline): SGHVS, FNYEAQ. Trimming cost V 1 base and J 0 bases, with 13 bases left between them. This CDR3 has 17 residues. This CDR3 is CASSLGRTGDSGNTIYF. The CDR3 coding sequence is TGTGCCAGCAGCTTAGGAAGAACAGGCGACTCTGGAAACACCATATATTTT.

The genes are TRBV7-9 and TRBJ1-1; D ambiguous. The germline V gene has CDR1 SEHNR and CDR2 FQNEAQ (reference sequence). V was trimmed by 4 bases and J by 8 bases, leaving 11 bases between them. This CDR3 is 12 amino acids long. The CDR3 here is CASSYRTLEAFF. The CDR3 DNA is TGTGCCAGCAGCTACCGGACCTTAGAAGCTTTCTTT. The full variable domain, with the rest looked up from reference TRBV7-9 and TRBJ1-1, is DTGVSQNPRHKITKRGQNVTFRCDPISEHNRLYWYRQTLGQGPEFLTYFQNEAQLEKSRLLSDRFSAERPKGSFSTLEIQRTEQGDSAMYLCASSYRTLEAFFGQGTRLTVV.

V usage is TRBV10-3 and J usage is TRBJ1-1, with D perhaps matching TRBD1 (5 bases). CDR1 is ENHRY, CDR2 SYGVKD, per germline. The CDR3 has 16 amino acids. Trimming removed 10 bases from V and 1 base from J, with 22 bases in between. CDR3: CATVSGLLRENTEAFF. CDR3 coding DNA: TGTGCCACCGTATCGGGACTCCTAAGGGAGAACACTGAAGCTTTCTTT.

The DNA for the CDR3 is TGTGCCAGCCATCTAGCGGGGGGCCTAAACACCGGGGAGCTGTTTTTT. This translates into CASHLAGGLNTGELFF. This chain connects TRBV2 to TRBJ2-2; 11 bases fit TRBD2. The CDR3 totals 16 residues. V gave up 8 bases and J gave up 2 bases; unmatched junction bases: 7. CDR1 SNHLY and CDR2 FYNNEI come from the germline V gene.

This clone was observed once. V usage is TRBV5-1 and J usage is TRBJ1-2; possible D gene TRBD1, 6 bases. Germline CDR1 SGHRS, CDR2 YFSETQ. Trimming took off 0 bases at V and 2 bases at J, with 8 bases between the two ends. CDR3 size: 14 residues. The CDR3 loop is CASSLEGQNYGYTF. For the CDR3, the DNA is TGCGCCAGCAGCTTGGAAGGACAGAACTATGGCTACACCTTC. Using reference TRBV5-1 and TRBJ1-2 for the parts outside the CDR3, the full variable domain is KAGVTQTPRYLIKTRGQQVTLSCSPISGHRSVSWYQQTPGQGLQFLFEYFSETQRNKGNFPGRFSGRQFSNSRSEMNVSTLELGDSALYLCASSLEGQNYGYTFGSGTRLTVV.

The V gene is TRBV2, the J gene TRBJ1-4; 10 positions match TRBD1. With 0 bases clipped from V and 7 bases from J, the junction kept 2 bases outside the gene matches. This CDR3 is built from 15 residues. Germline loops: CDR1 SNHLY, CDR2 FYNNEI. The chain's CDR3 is CASSEARDRGEKLFF. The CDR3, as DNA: TGTGCCAGCAGTGAAGCCCGGGACAGGGGTGAAAAACTGTTTTTT.

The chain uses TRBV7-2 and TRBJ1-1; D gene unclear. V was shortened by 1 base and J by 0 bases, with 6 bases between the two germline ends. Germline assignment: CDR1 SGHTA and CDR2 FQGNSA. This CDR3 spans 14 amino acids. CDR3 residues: CASSLERLNTEAFF. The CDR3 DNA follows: TGTGCCAGCAGCTTAGAAAGGCTGAACACTGAAGCTTTCTTT.

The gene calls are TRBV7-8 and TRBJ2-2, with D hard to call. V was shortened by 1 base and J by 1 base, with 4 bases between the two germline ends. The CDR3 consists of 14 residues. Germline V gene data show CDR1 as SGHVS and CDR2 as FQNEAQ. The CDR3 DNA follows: TGTGCCAGCAGCTTAGGACAGAACACCGGGGAGCTGTTTTTT. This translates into CASSLGQNTGELFF.

The CDR3 coding sequence is TGTGCCACCAGCAGAGGACGAAATGAGCAGTTCTTC. Protein product: CATSRGRNEQFF. The chain employs TRBV15 and TRBJ2-1; D gene uncertain. The CDR3 has 12 amino acids. CDR1 is LNHNV and CDR2 is YYDKDF in the germline V gene (reference sequence). V dropped 1 base and J dropped 7 bases, with 5 bases sitting between them.

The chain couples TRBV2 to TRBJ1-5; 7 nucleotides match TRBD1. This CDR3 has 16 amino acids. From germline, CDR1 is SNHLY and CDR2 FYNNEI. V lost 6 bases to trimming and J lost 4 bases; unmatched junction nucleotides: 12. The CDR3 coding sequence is TGTGCCAGCAGGCTCAGCACAGGGGCCAGGAATCAGCCCCAGCATTTT. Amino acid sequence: CASRLSTGARNQPQHF. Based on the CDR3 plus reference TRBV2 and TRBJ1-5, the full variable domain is EPEVTQTPSHQVTQMGQEVILRCVPISNHLYFYWYRQILGQKVEFLVSFYNNEISEKSEIFDDQFSVERPDGSNFTLKIRSTKLEDSAMYFCASRLSTGARNQPQHFGDGTRLSIL.

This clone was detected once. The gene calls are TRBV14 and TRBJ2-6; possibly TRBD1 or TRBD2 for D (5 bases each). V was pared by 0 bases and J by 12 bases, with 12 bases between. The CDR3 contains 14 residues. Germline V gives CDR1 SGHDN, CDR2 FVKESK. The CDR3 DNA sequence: TGTGCCAGCAGCCAAGAAGTATGGGGGAGCGTCCTGACTTTC. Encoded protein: CASSQEVWGSVLTF.

Here the CDR3 DNA reads TGTGCCAGCACCTCGACAGGGTCCTCACCCCTCCACTTT. Its translation is CASTSTGSSPLHF. The chain recombines TRBV2 with TRBJ1-6; 7 bases are shared with TRBD1. Trimming cost V 7 bases and J 10 bases; bases outside gene matches: 7. The CDR3 extends over 13 amino acids. The germline V gene encodes CDR1 SNHLY and CDR2 FYNNEI.

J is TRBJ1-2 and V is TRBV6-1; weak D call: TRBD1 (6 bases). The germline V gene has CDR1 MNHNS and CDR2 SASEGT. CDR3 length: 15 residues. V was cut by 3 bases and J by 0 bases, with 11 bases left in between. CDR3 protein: CASSDSTGPNYGYTF. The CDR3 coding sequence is TGTGCCAGCAGTGATTCGACAGGACCTAACTATGGCTACACCTTC.

The CDR3 protein is CASSFDRGGGYTF. CDR3 DNA sequence: TGTGCCAGCAGTTTCGACAGGGGCGGCGGCTACACCTTC. The gene calls are TRBV6-1 and TRBJ1-2, with TRBD1 matching over 8 bases. Germline-derived CDR1 and CDR2 are MNHNS and SASEGT. The CDR3 has 13 residues. With V trimmed by 5 bases and J by 8 bases, 7 bases remained unmatched.

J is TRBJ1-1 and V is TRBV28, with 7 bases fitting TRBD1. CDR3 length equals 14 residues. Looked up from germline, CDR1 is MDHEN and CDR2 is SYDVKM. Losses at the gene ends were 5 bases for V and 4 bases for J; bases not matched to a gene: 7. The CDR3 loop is CASSPGGVATEAFF. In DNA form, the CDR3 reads TGTGCCAGCAGTCCAGGGGGGGTCGCCACTGAAGCTTTCTTT.

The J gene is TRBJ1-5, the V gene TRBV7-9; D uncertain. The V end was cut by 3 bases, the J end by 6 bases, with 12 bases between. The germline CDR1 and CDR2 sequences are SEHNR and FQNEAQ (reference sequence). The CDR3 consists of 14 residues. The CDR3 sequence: CASSLGSGGQPQHF. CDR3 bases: TGTGCCAGCAGCTTGGGCTCCGGAGGTCAGCCCCAGCATTTT.

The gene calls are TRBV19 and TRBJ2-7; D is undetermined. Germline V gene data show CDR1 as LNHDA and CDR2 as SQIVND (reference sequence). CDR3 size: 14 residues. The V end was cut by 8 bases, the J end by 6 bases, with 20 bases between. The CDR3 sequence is CASAQWAGHSEQYF. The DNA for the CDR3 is TGTGCCAGTGCCCAGTGGGCAGGCCACTCCGAGCAGTACTTC.

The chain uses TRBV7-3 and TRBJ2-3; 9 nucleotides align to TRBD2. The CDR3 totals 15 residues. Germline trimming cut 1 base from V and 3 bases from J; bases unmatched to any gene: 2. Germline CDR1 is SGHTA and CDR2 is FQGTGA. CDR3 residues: CASSLIAGGTDTQYF. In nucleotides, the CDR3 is TGTGCCAGCAGCTTAATCGCGGGGGGGACAGATACGCAGTATTTT.

The CDR3 sequence: CASSWAGYNEQFF. In nucleotides, the CDR3 is TGTGCCAGCAGTTGGGCGGGATACAATGAGCAGTTCTTC. The chain links TRBV27 to TRBJ2-1, with a possible D match to TRBD2 (6 bases). Trimming stripped 4 bases from V and 4 bases from J, with 8 bases between. This CDR3 has 13 residues. CDR1 is MNHEY, CDR2 SMNVEV, per germline (reference sequence).